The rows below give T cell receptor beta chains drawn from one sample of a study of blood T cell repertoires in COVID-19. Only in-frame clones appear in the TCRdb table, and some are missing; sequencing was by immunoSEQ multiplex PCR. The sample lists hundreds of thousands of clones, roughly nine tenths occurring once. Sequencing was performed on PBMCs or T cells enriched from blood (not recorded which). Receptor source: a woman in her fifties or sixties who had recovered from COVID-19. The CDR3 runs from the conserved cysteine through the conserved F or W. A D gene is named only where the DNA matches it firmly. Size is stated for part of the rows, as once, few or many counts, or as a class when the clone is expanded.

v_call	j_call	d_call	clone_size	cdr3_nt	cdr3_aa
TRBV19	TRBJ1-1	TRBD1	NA	TGTGCCAGTAGTATAGGGGTGGGACAGCAAGCTTTCTTT	CASSIGVGQQAFF
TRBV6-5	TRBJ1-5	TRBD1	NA	TGTGCCGGACGGACAGGGGGTAGCAATCAGCCCCAGCATTTT	CAGRTGGSNQPQHF
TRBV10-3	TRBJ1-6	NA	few	TGTGCCATCAGGACATCATCCGGGGGGAATTCACCCCTCCACTTT	CAIRTSSGGNSPLHF
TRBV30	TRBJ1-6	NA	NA	TGTGCCTGGACCCTCGACAGTCTCAATAATTCACCCCTCCACTTT	CAWTLDSLNNSPLHF
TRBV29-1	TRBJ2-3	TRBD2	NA	TGCAGCGTTTCCACTAGCGGGGGCCCAGATACGCAGTATTTT	CSVSTSGGPDTQYF
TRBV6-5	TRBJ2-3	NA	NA	TGTACCAGCAGTTCAGTCACAGATACGCAGTATTTT	CTSSSVTDTQYF
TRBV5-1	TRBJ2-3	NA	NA	TGCGCCAGCAGCTTGATTGAGGGTCGTGTGGGAGATACGCAGTATTTT	CASSLIEGRVGDTQYF
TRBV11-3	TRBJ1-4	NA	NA	TGTGCCAGCAGCCGGGGGTCCGGGACGGAAAAACTGTTTTTT	CASSRGSGTEKLFF
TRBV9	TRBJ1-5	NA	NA	TGTGCCAGCAGCAGAAGTGACAGCTTTGGCCAGCCCCAGCATTTT	CASSRSDSFGQPQHF
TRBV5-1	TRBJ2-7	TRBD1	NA	TGCGCCAGCAGCTTGGGGTACACAGGGGGCGAGCAGTACTTC	CASSLGYTGGEQYF
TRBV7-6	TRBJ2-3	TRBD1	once	TGTGCCAGCAGCCTAAGGCCGCCGGGACAGCGACCCCCTAGCACAGATACGCAGTATTTT	CASSLRPPGQRPPSTDTQYF
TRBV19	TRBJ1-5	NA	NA	TGTGCCAGTAGTATCGTGGGCCAAAGCAATCAGCCCCAGCATTTT	CASSIVGQSNQPQHF
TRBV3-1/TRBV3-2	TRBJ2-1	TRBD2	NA	TGTGCCAGCAGTCGAGGACTAGCGGGGGCCCGGGGGTACAATGAGCAGTTCTTC	CASSRGLAGARGYNEQFF
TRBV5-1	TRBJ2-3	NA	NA	TGCGCCAGCAGCTTGGCTCGGGATACGCAGTATTTT	CASSLARDTQYF
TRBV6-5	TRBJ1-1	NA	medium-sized	TGTGCCAGCACTACCGGGACAGAAGCTTTCTTT	CASTTGTEAFF
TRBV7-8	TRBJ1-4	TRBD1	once	TGTGCCAGCAGCTTACGGTCGCCAGGACAGGGGACGAATGAAAAACTGTTTTTT	CASSLRSPGQGTNEKLFF
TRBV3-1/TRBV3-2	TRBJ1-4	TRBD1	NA	TGTGCCAGCAGCCAAGGGGGGACAGGGGGAGAAAAACTGTTTTTT	CASSQGGTGGEKLFF
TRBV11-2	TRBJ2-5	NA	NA	TGTGCCAGCAGCTCATCAGACGGTAACAGGCCCCAGTACTTC	CASSSSDGNRPQYF
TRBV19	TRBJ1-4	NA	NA	TGTGCCAGTAATGGGGGGGCCGCTGAGGGTGAAAAACTGTTTTTT	CASNGGAAEGEKLFF
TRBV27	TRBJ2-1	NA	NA	TGTGCCAGCAGTTTAGTCGCCAGCTCCTACAATGAGCAGTTCTTC	CASSLVASSYNEQFF
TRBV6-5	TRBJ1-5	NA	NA	TGTGCCAGCAGTTACTCCGGGAGTTCCAATCAGCCCCAGCATTTT	CASSYSGSSNQPQHF
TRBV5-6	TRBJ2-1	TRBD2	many	TGTGCCAGCACCTGGACTAGCGGGGGGGCCAATGAGCAGTTCTTC	CASTWTSGGANEQFF
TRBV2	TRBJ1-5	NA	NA	TGTGCCAGCAGTCACAGGGCCCTAGAGTCCCAGCATTTT	CASSHRALESQHF